This T cell receptor (beta chain) was identified in a study of cytotoxic CD8 clonotypes in ibrutinib-treated CLL. Background on the study: Recorded responses included around 24 partial and 2 complete; following median about 68 months, approximately 14 stayed remitted and around twelve progressed.

Concerning this clone: The target antigen is unknown.

Findings of the study overall: Clonality was higher at ibrutinib response and returned toward baseline at progression.

The table came from immunoSEQ multiplex PCR; TCRdb's copy has only in-frame clones and leaves some out. The sample holds about 140,000 clones, 80% seen once. This CDR3 comprises 17 residues. The V gene lost 0 bases and the J gene lost 1 base, with 13 bases spanning the gap. Germline lookup yields CDR1 SGHVS and CDR2 FNYEAQ. This clonotype was sampled from a human donor with chronic lymphocytic leukemia. The sample consisted of PBMCs, taken after 36 months of ibrutinib treatment. V and J are TRBV7-6 and TRBJ2-1, with a possible D match to TRBD2 (7 bases). Written as DNA, the CDR3 is TGTGCCAGCAGCTTAGCGGGGGGGCAAGGGTCCTACAATGAGCAGTTCTTC. Translation: CASSLAGGQGSYNEQFF.